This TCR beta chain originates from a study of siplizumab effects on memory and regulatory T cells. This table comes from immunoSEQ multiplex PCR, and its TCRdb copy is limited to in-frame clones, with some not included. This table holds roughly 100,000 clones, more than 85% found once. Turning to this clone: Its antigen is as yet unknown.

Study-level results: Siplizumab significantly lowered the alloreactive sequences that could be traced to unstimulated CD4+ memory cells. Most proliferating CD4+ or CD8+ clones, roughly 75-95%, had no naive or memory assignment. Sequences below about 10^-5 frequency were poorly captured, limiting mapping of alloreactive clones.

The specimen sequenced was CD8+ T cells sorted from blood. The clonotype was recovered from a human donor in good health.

The DNA of the CDR3 is TGCAGCGTTGAAGCGGGACTAGCGGGATCCTACAATGAGCAGTTCTTC. This codes for CSVEAGLAGSYNEQFF. The chain joins TRBV29-1 to TRBJ2-1, with 13 bases that match TRBD2. The length of the CDR3 is 16 residues. The J segment lost 1 base and the V segment lost 1 base, leaving 1 base of the junction unmatched. Germline CDR1 reads SQVTM; CDR2 reads ANQGSEA.